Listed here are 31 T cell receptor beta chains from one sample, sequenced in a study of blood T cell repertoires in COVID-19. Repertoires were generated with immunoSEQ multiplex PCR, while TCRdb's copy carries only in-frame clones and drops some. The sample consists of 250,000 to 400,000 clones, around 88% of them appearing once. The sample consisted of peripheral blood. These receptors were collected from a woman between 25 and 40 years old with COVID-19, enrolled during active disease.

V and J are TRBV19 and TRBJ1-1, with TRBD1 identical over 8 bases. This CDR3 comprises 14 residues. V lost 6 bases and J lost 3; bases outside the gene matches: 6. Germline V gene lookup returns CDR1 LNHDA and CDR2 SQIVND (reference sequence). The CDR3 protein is CASRRTGRDTEAFF. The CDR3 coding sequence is TGTGCCAGTAGACGGACAGGGAGGGACACTGAAGCTTTCTTT.

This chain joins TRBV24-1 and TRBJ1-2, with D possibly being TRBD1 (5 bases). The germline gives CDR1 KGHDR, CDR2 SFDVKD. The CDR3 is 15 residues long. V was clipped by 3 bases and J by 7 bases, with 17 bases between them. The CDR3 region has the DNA TGTGCCACCAGTGATCGGCGACAGAGGGGAGGTGGCTACACCTTC. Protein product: CATSDRRQRGGGYTF.

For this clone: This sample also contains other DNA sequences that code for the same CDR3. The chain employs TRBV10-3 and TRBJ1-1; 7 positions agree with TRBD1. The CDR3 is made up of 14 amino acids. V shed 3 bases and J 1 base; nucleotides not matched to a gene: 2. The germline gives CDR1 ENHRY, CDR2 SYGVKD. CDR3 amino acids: CAISDRGKNTEAFF. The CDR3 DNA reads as TGTGCCATCAGTGACAGGGGGAAGAACACTGAAGCTTTCTTT.

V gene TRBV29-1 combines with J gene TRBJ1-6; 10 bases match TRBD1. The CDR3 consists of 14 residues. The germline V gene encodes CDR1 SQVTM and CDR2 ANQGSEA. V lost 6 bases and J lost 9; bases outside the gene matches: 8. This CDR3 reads CSVATGGYGSPLHF. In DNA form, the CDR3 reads TGCAGCGTCGCGACAGGGGGCTATGGTTCACCCCTCCACTTT.

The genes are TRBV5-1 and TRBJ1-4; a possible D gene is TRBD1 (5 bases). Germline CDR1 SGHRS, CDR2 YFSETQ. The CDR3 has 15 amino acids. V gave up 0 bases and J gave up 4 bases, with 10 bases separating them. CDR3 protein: CASSLEGPFNEKLFF. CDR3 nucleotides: TGCGCCAGCAGCTTGGAGGGGCCCTTTAATGAAAAACTGTTTTTT.

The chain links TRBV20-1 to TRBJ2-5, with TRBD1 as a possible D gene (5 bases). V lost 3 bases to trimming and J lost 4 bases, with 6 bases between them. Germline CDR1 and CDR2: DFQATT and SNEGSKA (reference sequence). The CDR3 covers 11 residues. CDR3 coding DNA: TGCAGTGCTAGCGACAGAGAGACCCAGTACTTC. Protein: CSASDRETQYF.

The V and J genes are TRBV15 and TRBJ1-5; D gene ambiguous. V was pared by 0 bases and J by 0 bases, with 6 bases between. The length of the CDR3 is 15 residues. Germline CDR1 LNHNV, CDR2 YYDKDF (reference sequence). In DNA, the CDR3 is TGTGCCACCAGCAGAGATAGAAATAGCAATCAGCCCCAGCATTTT. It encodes CATSRDRNSNQPQHF.

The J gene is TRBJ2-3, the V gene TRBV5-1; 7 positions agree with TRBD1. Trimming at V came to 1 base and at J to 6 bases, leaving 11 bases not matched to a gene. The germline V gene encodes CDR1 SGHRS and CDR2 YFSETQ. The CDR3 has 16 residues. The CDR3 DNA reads TGCGCCAGCAGCTTGAGTCTGGACAGGTCAGGCGATACGCAGTATTTT. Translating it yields CASSLSLDRSGDTQYF.

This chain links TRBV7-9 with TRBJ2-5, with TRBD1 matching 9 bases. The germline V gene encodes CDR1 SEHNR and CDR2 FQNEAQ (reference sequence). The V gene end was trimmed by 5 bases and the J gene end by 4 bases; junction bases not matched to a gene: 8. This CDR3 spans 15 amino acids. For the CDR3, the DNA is TGTGCCAGCAGCACGACAGGGGGTGGAGGAGAGACCCAGTACTTC. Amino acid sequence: CASSTTGGGGETQYF.

This CDR3 reads CASSAPTGMNTEAFF. CDR3 nucleotide sequence: TGTGCCAGCTCTGCCCCGACAGGAATGAACACTGAAGCTTTCTTT. The genes are TRBV28 and TRBJ1-1; a possible D gene is TRBD1 (6 bases). In germline, CDR1 is MDHEN, CDR2 SYDVKM. This CDR3 region has 15 residues. The V end lost 8 bases, the J end lost 0 bases, and 16 bases lay between the germline ends.

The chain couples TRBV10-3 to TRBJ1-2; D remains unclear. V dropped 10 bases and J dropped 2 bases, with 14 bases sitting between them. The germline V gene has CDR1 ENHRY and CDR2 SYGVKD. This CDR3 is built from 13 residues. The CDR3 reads CASRANVNYGYTF. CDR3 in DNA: TGTGCCAGTCGAGCGAATGTCAACTATGGCTACACCTTC.

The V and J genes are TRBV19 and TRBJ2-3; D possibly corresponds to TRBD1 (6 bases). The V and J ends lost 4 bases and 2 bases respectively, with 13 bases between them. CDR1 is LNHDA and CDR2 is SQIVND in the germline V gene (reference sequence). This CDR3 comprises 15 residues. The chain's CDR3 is CASSTDRFHTDTQYF. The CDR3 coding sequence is TGTGCCAGTAGTACCGACAGGTTCCACACAGATACGCAGTATTTT.

CDR3 in DNA: TGTGCCAGCAGTTTTCCAGGGGTCTACTATGGCTACACCTTC. This encodes CASSFPGVYYGYTF. V gene TRBV28 combines with J gene TRBJ1-2, with D possibly being TRBD1 (6 bases). Germline V gives CDR1 MDHEN, CDR2 SYDVKM. V was cut by 3 bases and J by 3 bases, with 11 bases left in between. This CDR3 contains 14 residues.

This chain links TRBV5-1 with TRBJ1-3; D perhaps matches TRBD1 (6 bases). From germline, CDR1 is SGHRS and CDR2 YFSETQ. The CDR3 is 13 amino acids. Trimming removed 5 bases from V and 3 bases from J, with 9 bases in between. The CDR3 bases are TGCGCCAGCAGAGAAGGGGGTGGAAACACCATATATTTT. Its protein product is CASREGGGNTIYF.

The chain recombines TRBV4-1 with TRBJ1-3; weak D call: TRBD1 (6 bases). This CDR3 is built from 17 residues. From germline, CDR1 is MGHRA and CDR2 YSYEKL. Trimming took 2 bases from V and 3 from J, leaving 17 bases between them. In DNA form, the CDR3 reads TGCGCCAGCAGCCAACCGACGCGGGGGCCGGGTGGAAACACCATATATTTT. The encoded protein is CASSQPTRGPGGNTIYF.

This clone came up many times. CDR3 sequence: CASSLGRGPYEQYF. In nucleotides, the CDR3 is TGTGCCAGCAGCTTAGGGAGGGGGCCCTACGAGCAGTACTTC. The chain recombines TRBV7-2 with TRBJ2-7; the D gene is possibly TRBD1 (7 bases). The CDR3 length is 14 residues. Trimming pared 1 base from V and 2 bases from J, leaving 9 bases between. CDR1 is SGHTA and CDR2 is FQGNSA in the germline V gene.

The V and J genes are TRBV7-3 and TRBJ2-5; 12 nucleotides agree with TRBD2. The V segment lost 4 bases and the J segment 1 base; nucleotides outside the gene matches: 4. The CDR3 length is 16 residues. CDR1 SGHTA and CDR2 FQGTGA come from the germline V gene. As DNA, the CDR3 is TGTGCCAGCAGCTCTGGACTAGCGGGGCGCCAAGAGACCCAGTACTTC. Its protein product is CASSSGLAGRQETQYF.

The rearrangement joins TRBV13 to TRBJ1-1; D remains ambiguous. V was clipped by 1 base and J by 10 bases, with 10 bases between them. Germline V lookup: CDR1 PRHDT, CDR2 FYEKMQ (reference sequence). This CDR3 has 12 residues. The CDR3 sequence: CASSLEDSGAFF. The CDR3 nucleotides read TGTGCCAGCAGCTTAGAGGACTCGGGAGCTTTCTTT.

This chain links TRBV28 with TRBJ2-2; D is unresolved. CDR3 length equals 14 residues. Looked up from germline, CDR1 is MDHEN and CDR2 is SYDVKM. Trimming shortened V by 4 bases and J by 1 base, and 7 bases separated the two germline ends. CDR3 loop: CASSSPRNTGELFF. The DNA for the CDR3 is TGTGCCAGCAGTTCCCCCCGGAACACCGGGGAGCTGTTTTTT. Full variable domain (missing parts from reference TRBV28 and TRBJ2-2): DVKVTQSSRYLVKRTGEKVFLECVQDMDHENMFWYRQDPGLGLRLIYFSYDVKMKEKGDIPEGYSVSREKKERFSLILESASTNQTSMYLCASSSPRNTGELFFGEGSRLTVL.

CDR3 protein: CASSRGTFPSGANVLTF. Written as DNA, the CDR3 is TGTGCCAGCAGCCGTGGGACTTTCCCCTCTGGGGCCAACGTCCTGACTTTC. The genes are TRBV13 and TRBJ2-6, with a weak D call TRBD2 (6 bases). The germline V gene encodes CDR1 PRHDT and CDR2 FYEKMQ (reference sequence). V lost 5 bases to trimming and J lost 0 bases, with 14 bases between them. The CDR3 runs 17 residues.

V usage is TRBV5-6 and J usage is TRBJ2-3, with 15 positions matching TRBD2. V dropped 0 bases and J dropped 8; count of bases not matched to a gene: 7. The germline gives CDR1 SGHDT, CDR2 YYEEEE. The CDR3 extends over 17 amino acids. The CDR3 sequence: CASSLAPGLAGGPTQYF. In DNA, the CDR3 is TGTGCCAGCAGCTTGGCCCCCGGACTAGCGGGGGGGCCTACGCAGTATTTT.

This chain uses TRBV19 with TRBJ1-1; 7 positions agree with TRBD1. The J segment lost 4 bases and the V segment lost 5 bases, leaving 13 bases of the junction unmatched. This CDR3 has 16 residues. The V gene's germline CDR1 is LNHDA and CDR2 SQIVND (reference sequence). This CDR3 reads CASSLTNINRGTEAFF. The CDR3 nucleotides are TGTGCCAGTAGTCTTACAAACATAAACAGGGGCACTGAAGCTTTCTTT.

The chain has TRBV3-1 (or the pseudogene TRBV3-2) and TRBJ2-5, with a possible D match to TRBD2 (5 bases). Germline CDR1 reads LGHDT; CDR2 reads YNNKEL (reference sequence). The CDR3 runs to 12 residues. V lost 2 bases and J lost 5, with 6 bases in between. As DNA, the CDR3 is TGTGCCAGCAGCCAAATAGCGGAGACCCAGTACTTC. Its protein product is CASSQIAETQYF.

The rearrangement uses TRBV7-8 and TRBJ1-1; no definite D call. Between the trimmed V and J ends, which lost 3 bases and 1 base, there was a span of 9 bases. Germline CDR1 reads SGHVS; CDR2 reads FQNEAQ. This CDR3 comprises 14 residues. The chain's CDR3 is CASSLMGENTEAFF. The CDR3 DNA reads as TGTGCCAGCAGCTTGATGGGAGAGAACACTGAAGCTTTCTTT.

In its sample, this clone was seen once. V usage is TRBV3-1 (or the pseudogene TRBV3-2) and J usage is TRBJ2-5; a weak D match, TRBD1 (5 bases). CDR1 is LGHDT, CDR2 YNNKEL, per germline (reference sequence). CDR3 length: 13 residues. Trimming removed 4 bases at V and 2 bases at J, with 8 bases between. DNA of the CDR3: TGTGCCAGCAGCCCCCAGGGACAAGAGACCCAGTACTTC. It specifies CASSPQGQETQYF.

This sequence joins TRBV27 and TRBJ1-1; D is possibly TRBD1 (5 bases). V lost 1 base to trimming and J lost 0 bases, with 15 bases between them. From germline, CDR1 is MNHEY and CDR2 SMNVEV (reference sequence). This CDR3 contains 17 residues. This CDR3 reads CASSLFPGGPVNTEAFF. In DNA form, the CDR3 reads TGTGCCAGCAGTTTATTCCCGGGGGGACCAGTGAACACTGAAGCTTTCTTT.

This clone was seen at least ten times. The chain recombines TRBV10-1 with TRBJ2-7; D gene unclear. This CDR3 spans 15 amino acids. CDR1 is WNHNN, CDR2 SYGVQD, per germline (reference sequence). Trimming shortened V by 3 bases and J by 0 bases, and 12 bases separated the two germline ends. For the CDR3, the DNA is TGCGCCAGCAGTGAAGAGCAACCCGTCTCCTACGAGCAGTACGTC. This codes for CASSEEQPVSYEQYV.

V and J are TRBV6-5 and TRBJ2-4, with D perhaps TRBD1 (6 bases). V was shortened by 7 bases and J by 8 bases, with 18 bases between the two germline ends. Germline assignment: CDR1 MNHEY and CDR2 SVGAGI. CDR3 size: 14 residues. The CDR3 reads CASMGRGGDYIQYF. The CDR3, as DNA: TGTGCCAGCATGGGGCGAGGGGGTGACTACATTCAGTACTTC.

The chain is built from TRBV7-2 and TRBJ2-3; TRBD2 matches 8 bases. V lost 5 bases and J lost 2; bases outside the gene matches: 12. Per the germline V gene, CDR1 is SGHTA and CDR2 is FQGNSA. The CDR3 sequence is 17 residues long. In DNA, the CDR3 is TGTGCCAGCAGCCGCTCCGGGGGGGCGTTGGTCACAGATACGCAGTATTTT. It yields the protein CASSRSGGALVTDTQYF.

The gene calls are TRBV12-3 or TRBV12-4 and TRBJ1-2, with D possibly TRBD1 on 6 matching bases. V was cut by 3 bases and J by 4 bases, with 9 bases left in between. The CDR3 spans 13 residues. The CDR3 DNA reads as TGTGCCAGCAGTTTGGGACATCTCTATGGCTACACCTTC. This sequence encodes CASSLGHLYGYTF.

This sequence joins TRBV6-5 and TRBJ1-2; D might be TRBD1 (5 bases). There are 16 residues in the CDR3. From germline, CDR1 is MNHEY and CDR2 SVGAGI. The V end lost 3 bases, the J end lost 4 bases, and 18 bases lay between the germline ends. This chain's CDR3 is CASSYNRGRGLYGYTF. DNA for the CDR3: TGTGCCAGCAGTTATAATCGGGGCCGGGGACTCTATGGCTACACCTTC.